The rows below give T cell receptor beta chains drawn from one sample of a study of blood T cell repertoires in COVID-19. The assay was immunoSEQ multiplex PCR, and TCRdb's table has in-frame clones only and misses some. The repertoire consists of just under 60,000 clones, with about 86% occurring once and the leading ten covering 9.6%. The sample consisted of peripheral blood. Every receptor here comes from an elderly man with COVID-19, enrolled during active disease. Both conserved end residues are part of each CDR3. Fields, in order: D gene, J gene, clone size, V gene, CDR3 DNA, CDR3 protein. A D gene is named only where the DNA matches it firmly. Some rows have no size entry. The others give once, few or many, or a class for an expanded clone.

d_call: .
j_call: TRBJ2-3
clone_size: .
v_call: TRBV9
cdr3_nt: TGTGCCAGCAGCGTAGGGGCGGATACGCAGTATTTT
cdr3_aa: CASSVGADTQYF

d_call: TRBD1
j_call: TRBJ2-5
clone_size: .
v_call: TRBV6-5
cdr3_nt: TGTGCCTCTCTAGGGACAGGGCAAGAGACCCAGTACTTC
cdr3_aa: CASLGTGQETQYF

d_call: TRBD1
j_call: TRBJ1-4
clone_size: once
v_call: TRBV5-1
cdr3_nt: TGCGCCAGCAGAACAGGGGGCCTAGCTAATGAAAAACTGTTTTTT
cdr3_aa: CASRTGGLANEKLFF

d_call: .
j_call: TRBJ1-2
clone_size: once
v_call: TRBV19
cdr3_nt: TGTGCCAGTAGTTTACCTCTAGGGACGGGAGCATATGGCTACACCTTC
cdr3_aa: CASSLPLGTGAYGYTF

d_call: TRBD1
j_call: TRBJ1-1
clone_size: .
v_call: TRBV11-2
cdr3_nt: TGTGCCAGCAGCCTCCGGACAGGGACGAACACTGAAGCTTTCTTT
cdr3_aa: CASSLRTGTNTEAFF

d_call: .
j_call: TRBJ1-1
clone_size: medium-sized
v_call: TRBV3-1/TRBV3-2
cdr3_nt: TGTGCCAGCAGCCAAGAGTGGCAGGGGCCCACTGAAGCTTTCTTT
cdr3_aa: CASSQEWQGPTEAFF

d_call: TRBD1
j_call: TRBJ2-5
clone_size: once
v_call: TRBV6-5
cdr3_nt: TGTGCCAGCAGCCTGGCTAGGACAGGAGAAGAGACCCAGTACTTC
cdr3_aa: CASSLARTGEETQYF

d_call: .
j_call: TRBJ1-1
clone_size: .
v_call: TRBV2
cdr3_nt: TGTGCCAGCAGTGAAGGAAAATGGGCAGGGTATATGAACACTGAAGCTTTCTTT
cdr3_aa: CASSEGKWAGYMNTEAFF

d_call: TRBD2
j_call: TRBJ2-1
clone_size: .
v_call: TRBV4-3
cdr3_nt: TGCGCCAGCAGCCAAGATCTAGCGGGAGTCCACAATGAGCAGTTCTTC
cdr3_aa: CASSQDLAGVHNEQFF

d_call: .
j_call: TRBJ1-3
clone_size: .
v_call: TRBV19
cdr3_nt: TGTGCCAGTAGTATTCGGGACTCTGGAAACACCATATATTTT
cdr3_aa: CASSIRDSGNTIYF

d_call: .
j_call: TRBJ1-5
clone_size: .
v_call: TRBV5-4
cdr3_nt: TGTGCCAGCCACTTTGGCGGTAGCAATCAGCCCCAGCATTTT
cdr3_aa: CASHFGGSNQPQHF

d_call: TRBD1
j_call: TRBJ1-2
clone_size: .
v_call: TRBV10-3
cdr3_nt: TGTGCCATCAGTGAGTGGACAGGTTCAGCTAACTATGGCTACACCTTC
cdr3_aa: CAISEWTGSANYGYTF

d_call: TRBD1
j_call: TRBJ1-5
clone_size: .
v_call: TRBV4-1
cdr3_nt: TGCGCCAGCAGCCAAGTTACAGGGGGCGGGCAGCCCCAGCATTTT
cdr3_aa: CASSQVTGGGQPQHF

d_call: TRBD1
j_call: TRBJ1-5
clone_size: .
v_call: TRBV6-2/TRBV6-3
cdr3_nt: TGTGCCAGCAGTTCACCAGGTGGGGACAGCGGACAGCCCCAGCATTTT
cdr3_aa: CASSSPGGDSGQPQHF

d_call: TRBD2
j_call: TRBJ2-1
clone_size: .
v_call: TRBV7-8
cdr3_nt: TGTGCCAGCAGCCTAGCATCGCGGGGGGCCTACAATGAGCAGTTCTTC
cdr3_aa: CASSLASRGAYNEQFF

d_call: .
j_call: TRBJ2-1
clone_size: once
v_call: TRBV9
cdr3_nt: TGTGCCAGCAGCGTAGCAGGGGAGCGCGGCAATGAGCAGTTCTTC
cdr3_aa: CASSVAGERGNEQFF

d_call: .
j_call: TRBJ1-2
clone_size: .
v_call: TRBV6-5
cdr3_nt: TGTGCCAGCAGTTACCGGCTGGGGGGGTACTATGGCTACACCTTC
cdr3_aa: CASSYRLGGYYGYTF

d_call: .
j_call: TRBJ2-1
clone_size: .
v_call: TRBV9
cdr3_nt: TGTGCCAGCAGCCCGAGGGTGGGGGCAGACTACAATGAGCAGTTCTTC
cdr3_aa: CASSPRVGADYNEQFF

d_call: .
j_call: TRBJ1-5
clone_size: few
v_call: TRBV5-5
cdr3_nt: TGTGCCAGCAGACAGGGCCCCGGGAACAAGAATCAGCCCCAGCATTTT
cdr3_aa: CASRQGPGNKNQPQHF

d_call: TRBD1
j_call: TRBJ1-1
clone_size: .
v_call: TRBV30
cdr3_nt: TGTGCCTGGAACCGGGACAGGCCCACTGAAGCTTTCTTT
cdr3_aa: CAWNRDRPTEAFF

d_call: .
j_call: TRBJ2-2
clone_size: .
v_call: TRBV5-1
cdr3_nt: TGCGCCAGCAGCTTACAGCCTTTGGTCGGGGAGCTGTTTTTT
cdr3_aa: CASSLQPLVGELFF

d_call: .
j_call: TRBJ2-2
clone_size: once
v_call: TRBV9
cdr3_nt: TGTGCCAGCAGCGCCTCGCGAAACACCGGGGAGCTGTTTTTT
cdr3_aa: CASSASRNTGELFF

d_call: TRBD1
j_call: TRBJ1-3
clone_size: .
v_call: TRBV6-5
cdr3_nt: TGTGCCAGCAAGAACAGGGGTACAGGAAACACCATATATTTT
cdr3_aa: CASKNRGTGNTIYF

d_call: .
j_call: TRBJ1-1
clone_size: few
v_call: TRBV30
cdr3_nt: TGTGCCTGGAGTGTACTAGGGAACACTGAAGCTTTCTTT
cdr3_aa: CAWSVLGNTEAFF

d_call: .
j_call: TRBJ2-1
clone_size: .
v_call: TRBV6-5
cdr3_nt: TGTGCCAGCAGTTACTCGAACCAGAGGCGAGACAATGAGCAGTTCTTC
cdr3_aa: CASSYSNQRRDNEQFF

d_call: .
j_call: TRBJ2-7
clone_size: .
v_call: TRBV12-3/TRBV12-4
cdr3_nt: TGTGCCAGCAGTTTGGGGGGTAGGCTCGAGCAGTACTTC
cdr3_aa: CASSLGGRLEQYF